A single sample gave rise to the 32 T cell receptor beta chains below, sequenced in a study of blood T cell repertoires in COVID-19 (dated by TCRdb to 2019 to 2021). Libraries were constructed by the immunoSEQ multiplex PCR assay. The immuneACCESS repertoire file appears here via TCRdb, limited to in-frame rearrangements. These files lack a portion of the clones; in checked studies, under half of the deficit traces to unresolved V genes, and the cause of the others is not known. Counted in this sample were about 360,000 clones; roughly 88% of them appeared once. Of the sample, roughly 2% falls within the top ten clones. The sample taken for sequencing was PBMCs or T cells enriched from blood (not recorded which). The receptors derive from a woman in her thirties or forties with acute COVID-19.

The V and J genes are TRBV2 and TRBJ2-2, with D perhaps matching TRBD2 (5 bases). This CDR3 comprises 12 residues. V was cut by 7 bases and J by 4 bases, with 7 bases left in between. Germline V gives CDR1 SNHLY, CDR2 FYNNEI. CDR3 bases: TGTGCCAGCACAGAGGGCACCGGGGAGCTGTTTTTT. It codes for CASTEGTGELFF.

The J gene is TRBJ2-1, the V gene TRBV5-1, with a tentative D call TRBD2 (6 bases). V lost 1 base to trimming and J lost 6 bases, with 14 bases between them. The CDR3 has 15 residues. CDR1 and CDR2 from the germline V gene are SGHRS and YFSETQ. CDR3 nucleotide sequence: TGCGCCAGCAGCTTGAGTCTGGGGGGAGGCAATGAGCAGTTCTTC. Amino acids: CASSLSLGGGNEQFF.

The chain combines TRBV18 with TRBJ1-4; D possibly corresponds to TRBD1 (6 bases). V gave up 2 bases and J gave up 8 bases, with 9 bases separating them. The CDR3 has 13 residues. Looked up from germline, CDR1 is KGHSH and CDR2 is LQKENI. The CDR3, as DNA: TGTGCCAGCTCACCAATCCAGGGGGAAAAACTGTTTTTT. It encodes CASSPIQGEKLFF.

This clone was seen a single time. The V call is TRBV19, the J call TRBJ1-5; TRBD1 matches 7 bases. The trim removed 5 bases at V and 4 bases at J, leaving 5 bases unmatched. CDR3 size: 14 residues. In germline, CDR1 is LNHDA, CDR2 SQIVND (reference sequence). The CDR3 nucleotides read TGTGCCAGTAGTGGAAGACAGGGAAATCAGCCCCAGCATTTT. This codes for CASSGRQGNQPQHF.

The chain is built from TRBV18 and TRBJ2-2; weak D call: TRBD2 (6 bases). The V and J ends lost 2 bases and 3 bases respectively, with 13 bases between them. The CDR3 extends over 16 amino acids. Per the germline V gene, CDR1 is KGHSH and CDR2 is LQKENI. The CDR3 spells CASSPISGGYTGELFF. CDR3 nucleotides: TGTGCCAGCTCACCAATTAGCGGAGGTTACACCGGGGAGCTGTTTTTT.

The chain carries TRBV3-1 (or the pseudogene TRBV3-2) and TRBJ1-1; 7 bases are shared with TRBD1. Per germline, CDR1 LGHDT and CDR2 YNNKEL (reference sequence). Trimming took 6 bases from V and 2 from J; bases not matched to a gene: 9. This CDR3 has 15 amino acids. The CDR3 coding sequence is TGTGCCAGCAGATTAGGGGGCCCAGCAAACACTGAAGCTTTCTTT. This encodes CASRLGGPANTEAFF.

The V gene is TRBV7-9, the J gene TRBJ2-3; 10 nucleotides agree with TRBD2. Germline values: CDR1 SEHNR, CDR2 FQNEAQ (reference sequence). V was clipped by 1 base and J by 2 bases; unmatched bases: 3. The CDR3 consists of 16 residues. CDR3 loop: CASSLVAGGFTDTQYF. In DNA, the CDR3 is TGTGCCAGCAGCTTAGTAGCGGGGGGATTCACAGATACGCAGTATTTT.

The chain carries TRBV29-1 and TRBJ2-7, with D possibly TRBD2 on 6 matching bases. Germline CDR1 and CDR2: SQVTM and ANQGSEA. The CDR3 is 11 residues long. CDR3 sequence: CTCLQEGRQYF. The CDR3 nucleotides read TGCACCTGTTTACAGGAGGGGCGGCAGTACTTC.

The V call is TRBV7-8, the J call TRBJ2-7; a possible D gene is TRBD2 (5 bases). V was cut by 3 bases and J by 3 bases, with 12 bases left in between. Germline V gene data show CDR1 as SGHVS and CDR2 as FQNEAQ. The CDR3 is made up of 14 amino acids. In DNA, the CDR3 is TGTGCCAGCAGCTTCGACGACCGGGGCTACGAGCAGTACTTC. Its protein product is CASSFDDRGYEQYF.

V is TRBV19 and J is TRBJ1-1; a possible D gene is TRBD1 (6 bases). This CDR3 region has 14 residues. Per germline, CDR1 LNHDA and CDR2 SQIVND (reference sequence). Trimming removed 5 bases from V and 4 bases from J, with 14 bases in between. CDR3 protein: CASSGQGFSTEAFF. As DNA, the CDR3 is TGTGCCAGTAGTGGGCAGGGGTTTTCCACTGAAGCTTTCTTT.

The rearrangement uses TRBV12-5 and TRBJ1-1; unclear D gene. CDR1 LGHNT and CDR2 FRNRAP come from the germline V gene. V was trimmed by 3 bases and J by 0 bases, leaving 14 bases between them. This CDR3 spans 16 amino acids. In DNA, the CDR3 is TGTGCTAGTGGTTTCGCAACGGGAGGAGTGAACACTGAAGCTTTCTTT. It translates to CASGFATGGVNTEAFF.

This rearrangement joins TRBV12-3 or TRBV12-4 to TRBJ2-1, with D possibly TRBD1 on 6 matching bases. This CDR3 spans 12 amino acids. Trimming left V 6 bases short and J 4 bases short, with 7 bases between. The CDR3 nucleotides are TGTGCCAGCAGGGACAGATACAATGAGCAGTTCTTC. Translation gives CASRDRYNEQFF.

The CDR3 here is CAWSLTGGGNEQYF. DNA for the CDR3: TGTGCCTGGAGTCTCACCGGGGGGGGCAACGAGCAGTACTTC. The chain couples TRBV30 to TRBJ2-7; TRBD2 matches at 8 bases. Germline V CDR1 and CDR2: GTSNPN, SVGIG (reference sequence). V dropped 2 bases and J dropped 5; count of bases not matched to a gene: 8. This CDR3 has 14 amino acids. Full variable domain (remainder filled in from reference TRBV30 and TRBJ2-7): SQTIHQWPATLVQPVGSPLSLECTVEGTSNPNLYWYRQAAGRGLQLLFYSVGIGQISSEVPQNLSASRPQDRQFILSSKKLLLSDSGFYLCAWSLTGGGNEQYFGPGTRLTVT.

Of note for this clone: The sample holds other DNA sequences that translate to the same CDR3. CDR3 sequence: CASSLDRGNSPLHF. The CDR3 nucleotides read TGCGCCAGCAGCCTTGACAGGGGTAATTCACCCCTCCACTTT. V usage is TRBV5-1 and J usage is TRBJ1-6, with 8 bases matching TRBD1. There are 14 residues in the CDR3. Germline V gene data show CDR1 as SGHRS and CDR2 as YFSETQ. The V gene end was trimmed by 4 bases and the J gene end by 6 bases; junction bases not matched to a gene: 3.

The chain links TRBV10-3 to TRBJ2-2; D possibly corresponds to TRBD2 (5 bases). This CDR3 spans 18 amino acids. Germline CDR1 ENHRY, CDR2 SYGVKD. Trimming removed 3 bases at V and 4 bases at J, with 21 bases between. The CDR3 here is CAISEISGNLRFTGELFF. As DNA, the CDR3 is TGTGCCATCAGTGAAATCTCGGGGAACCTCCGTTTCACCGGGGAGCTGTTTTTT.

This chain uses TRBV12-3 or TRBV12-4 with TRBJ2-1; 7 bases are a match to TRBD2. CDR3 length: 13 residues. J gave up 6 bases and V 6 bases, and 5 bases lay outside the gene matches. CDR3 bases: TGTGCCAGCAGCGTTGGGAGGGGCAATGAGCAGTTCTTC. The encoded protein is CASSVGRGNEQFF.

This clone was picked up one time. This chain joins TRBV3-1 (or the pseudogene TRBV3-2) and TRBJ1-5, with 7 bases lining up with TRBD1. Germline CDR1 and CDR2: LGHDT and YNNKEL (reference sequence). The CDR3 contains 16 residues. Germline trimming cut 4 bases from V and 0 bases from J; bases unmatched to any gene: 6. CDR3 sequence: CASSLTSGGSNQPQHF. The DNA for the CDR3 is TGTGCCAGCAGCCTAACGTCAGGGGGTAGCAATCAGCCCCAGCATTTT.

The chain joins TRBV2 to TRBJ1-4; 8 positions match TRBD1. V gave up 4 bases and J gave up 7 bases; unmatched junction bases: 8. The CDR3 has 15 residues. Germline CDR1 SNHLY, CDR2 FYNNEI. The CDR3 is CASSGDRGNGEKLFF. The CDR3 coding sequence is TGTGCCAGCAGTGGTGACAGGGGAAATGGTGAAAAACTGTTTTTT.

The rearrangement joins TRBV19 to TRBJ1-6; D remains unclear. V was pared by 3 bases and J by 0 bases, with 9 bases between. CDR3 length: 16 amino acids. Germline V CDR1 and CDR2: LNHDA, SQIVND (reference sequence). The CDR3, as DNA: TGTGCCAGTAGTATTGACGGAGTCTCCTATAATTCACCCCTCCACTTT. Translation: CASSIDGVSYNSPLHF.

The chain links TRBV5-8 to TRBJ2-5; 13 positions match TRBD2. The CDR3 is made up of 16 amino acids. The germline V gene encodes CDR1 SGHTS and CDR2 YDEGEE. V lost 3 bases, J lost 1 base, and 3 bases stayed unmatched. The CDR3, as DNA: TGTGCCAGCAGCTGGGGACTAGCGGGGTCCCAAGAGACCCAGTACTTC. Protein sequence: CASSWGLAGSQETQYF.

The V call is TRBV19, the J call TRBJ2-1; 12 bases are shared with TRBD2. Looked up from germline, CDR1 is LNHDA and CDR2 is SQIVND (reference sequence). This CDR3 is 15 amino acids long. With V trimmed by 6 bases and J by 5 bases, 5 bases remained unmatched. The CDR3 protein is CASSQTSGGHNEQFF. Written as DNA, the CDR3 is TGTGCCAGTAGCCAGACTAGCGGGGGCCACAATGAGCAGTTCTTC. Drawing the rest from reference TRBV19 and TRBJ2-1, the complete variable domain is DGGITQSPKYLFRKEGQNVTLSCEQNLNHDAMYWYRQDPGQGLRLIYYSQIVNDFQKGDIAEGYSVSREKKESFPLTVTSAQKNPTAFYLCASSQTSGGHNEQFFGPGTRLTVL.

The chain carries TRBV7-9 and TRBJ2-7; the D is unclear. The CDR3 length is 11 residues. The germline V gene encodes CDR1 SEHNR and CDR2 FQNEAQ (reference sequence). Trimming removed 4 bases at V and 3 bases at J, with 4 bases between. The CDR3 protein is CASSSHYEQYF. CDR3 bases: TGTGCCAGCAGCTCCCACTACGAGCAGTACTTC.

This clone was found a few times. Relative to the germline gene, one junction end is altered; a read error may explain this. The V call is TRBV7-2, the J call TRBJ1-5, with a tentative D call TRBD1 (5 bases). Per the germline V gene, CDR1 is SGHTA and CDR2 is FQGNSA. The CDR3 runs to 16 residues. CDR3 sequence: CASSLAGGYSYQPQHF. CDR3 sequence (DNA): TGTGCCAGCAGCTTAGCGGGGGGATATAGCTATCAGCCCCAGCATTTT.

The rearrangement uses TRBV13 and TRBJ2-4; 7 positions match TRBD1. The trim removed 5 bases at V and 2 bases at J, leaving 9 bases unmatched. The CDR3 runs 16 residues. The germline CDR1 and CDR2 sequences are PRHDT and FYEKMQ (reference sequence). CDR3 nucleotides: TGTGCCAGCAGCGCAGGGGGTTCCGGGTCCAAAAACATTCAGTACTTC. Its protein is CASSAGGSGSKNIQYF.

The chain links TRBV30 to TRBJ1-5, with a possible D match to TRBD1 (6 bases). The ends were cut back, 4 bases at V and 1 base at J, with 8 bases in the middle. Germline CDR1 GTSNPN, CDR2 SVGIG (reference sequence). The CDR3 contains 13 residues. CDR3 in DNA: TGTGCCTGGAAAGGACAGAGCAATCAGCCCCAGCATTTT. This translates into CAWKGQSNQPQHF. Full variable domain (rest looked up from reference TRBV30 and TRBJ1-5): SQTIHQWPATLVQPVGSPLSLECTVEGTSNPNLYWYRQAAGRGLQLLFYSVGIGQISSEVPQNLSASRPQDRQFILSSKKLLLSDSGFYLCAWKGQSNQPQHFGDGTRLSIL.

J is TRBJ2-3 and V is TRBV5-4; maybe TRBD1 (6 bases). The germline V gene encodes CDR1 SGHNT and CDR2 YYREEE (reference sequence). CDR3 length: 15 amino acids. The V end lost 2 bases, the J end lost 0 bases, and 10 bases lay between the germline ends. This chain's CDR3 is CASSLTGSSTDTQYF. The DNA for the CDR3 is TGTGCCAGCAGCTTAACAGGGAGTAGCACAGATACGCAGTATTTT.

In this sample, this clone turned up once. The chain joins TRBV5-1 to TRBJ1-1; TRBD1 matches at 7 bases. Germline CDR1 and CDR2: SGHRS and YFSETQ. Losses at the gene ends were 4 bases for V and 0 bases for J; bases not matched to a gene: 9. This CDR3 is 16 amino acids long. The DNA for the CDR3 is TGCGCCAGCAGCCTTCGACAGGGTACCATGAACACTGAAGCTTTCTTT. Its translation is CASSLRQGTMNTEAFF.

V and J are TRBV18 and TRBJ2-5; D not resolved. Between the trimmed V and J ends, which lost 3 bases and 8 bases, there was a span of 13 bases. The CDR3 covers 13 residues. Germline V gives CDR1 KGHSH, CDR2 LQKENI. The CDR3 is CASSPFSKRTQYF. DNA for the CDR3: TGTGCCAGCTCACCTTTTAGCAAGAGAACCCAGTACTTC.

The rearrangement uses TRBV19 and TRBJ1-6; no clear D gene. The length of the CDR3 is 14 residues. V was trimmed by 9 bases and J by 14 bases, leaving 23 bases between them. Germline assignment: CDR1 LNHDA and CDR2 SQIVND (reference sequence). The CDR3 protein is CASGKLDSSPSLHF. The CDR3 bases are TGTGCCAGCGGGAAGTTGGATAGTTCACCGTCCCTCCACTTT.

The chain couples TRBV29-1 to TRBJ2-1, with 10 positions matching TRBD1. The CDR3 sequence is 15 residues long. Per the germline V gene, CDR1 is SQVTM and CDR2 is ANQGSEA. With V trimmed by 5 bases and J by 4 bases, 8 bases remained unmatched. The CDR3 DNA is TGCAGCGTTCCCAACCGGGACAGGGGTTACAATGAGCAGTTCTTC. Protein: CSVPNRDRGYNEQFF.

The gene calls are TRBV7-2 and TRBJ2-1, with D perhaps TRBD1 (5 bases). This CDR3 comprises 15 residues. Germline V gene sequence: CDR1 SGHTA, CDR2 FQGNSA. V lost 1 base and J lost 3, with 10 bases in between. CDR3 region: CASSLEGLLYNEQFF. DNA of the CDR3: TGTGCCAGCAGCTTAGAGGGGCTGCTCTACAATGAGCAGTTCTTC.

The chain joins TRBV5-1 to TRBJ2-3; TRBD1 matches 8 bases. The CDR3 spans 16 residues. Germline values: CDR1 SGHRS, CDR2 YFSETQ. Trimming at V came to 4 bases and at J to 2 bases, leaving 9 bases not matched to a gene. DNA for the CDR3: TGCGCCAGCAGCACACAGACAGGGGTGGCCACAGATACGCAGTATTTT. This encodes CASSTQTGVATDTQYF.